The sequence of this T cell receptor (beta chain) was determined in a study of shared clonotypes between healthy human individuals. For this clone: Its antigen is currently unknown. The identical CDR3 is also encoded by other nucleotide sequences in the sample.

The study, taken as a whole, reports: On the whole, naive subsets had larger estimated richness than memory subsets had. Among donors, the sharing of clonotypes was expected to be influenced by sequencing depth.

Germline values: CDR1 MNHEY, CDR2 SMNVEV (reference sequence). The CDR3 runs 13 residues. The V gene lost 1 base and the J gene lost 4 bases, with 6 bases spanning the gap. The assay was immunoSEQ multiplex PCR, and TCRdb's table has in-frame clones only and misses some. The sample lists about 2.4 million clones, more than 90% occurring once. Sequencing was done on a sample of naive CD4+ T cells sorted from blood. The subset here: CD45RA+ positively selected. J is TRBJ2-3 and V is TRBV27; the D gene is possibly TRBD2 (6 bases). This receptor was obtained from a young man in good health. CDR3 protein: CASSLLAADTQYF. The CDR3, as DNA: TGTGCCAGCAGTTTATTAGCGGCAGATACGCAGTATTTT.